This TCR beta chain was recorded in a study of cytomegalovirus exposure and HLA in healthy donors. As concerns this clone: Additional DNA sequences in this sample encode the identical CDR3.

The study ran its PCR with 60 Vbeta and 13 Jbeta primers. Only in-frame clones appear in the TCRdb table, and some are missing; sequencing was by immunoSEQ multiplex PCR. This table lists 100,000 or so clones. Between the trimmed V and J ends, which lost 3 bases and 3 bases, there was a span of 6 bases. Germline V gene sequence: CDR1 MNHEY, CDR2 SMNVEV (reference sequence). CDR3 length: 13 amino acids. The clonotype comes from a woman in her 30s in good health and CMV-seronegative. The sample consisted of PBMCs. The genes are TRBV27 and TRBJ2-1; D might be TRBD2 (5 bases). The DNA for the CDR3 is TGTGCCAGCAGTTTGGGGAGCTACAATGAGCAGTTCTTC. Amino acid sequence: CASSLGSYNEQFF.